The 29 T cell receptor beta chains reported below all come from one sample, sequenced in a study of CD8+ T cells in alopecia areata. Isolated RNA was reverse transcribed into cDNA used as the sequencing template. Generated by immunoSEQ multiplex PCR, the TCRdb table keeps only in-frame clones and is missing some. The table lists approximately 280,000 clones, roughly 60% of them singletons. Treatment defined: oral pan-JAK inhibitor, 5-10 mg twice daily. The sequencing here drew on CD4+ T cells sorted from blood, taken at week 24, from a patient treated with tofacitinib. These TCRs come from a human donor with alopecia areata.

The genes are TRBV4-1 and TRBJ1-1; a possible D gene is TRBD1 (5 bases). From germline, CDR1 is MGHRA and CDR2 YSYEKL. The CDR3 sequence is 14 residues long. V lost 4 bases, J lost 7 bases, and 16 bases lay in between. The CDR3 DNA is TGCGCCAGCAGCCTCTCCGGAGGACAACTTGAAGCTTTCTTT. Amino acid sequence: CASSLSGGQLEAFF.

This clone was observed a handful of times. The sample holds other DNA sequences that translate to the same CDR3. V and J are TRBV29-1 and TRBJ1-5, with 7 bases fitting TRBD1. Unmatched junction bases numbered 1, after V lost 4 bases and J lost 4 bases. The CDR3 is 12 residues long. Germline values: CDR1 SQVTM, CDR2 ANQGSEA. This CDR3 reads CSVGTGNQPQHF. In DNA, the CDR3 is TGCAGCGTTGGGACAGGTAATCAGCCCCAGCATTTT.

This clone was counted only a few times. The genes are TRBV4-3 and TRBJ2-2, with TRBD1 as a possible D gene (6 bases). There are 15 residues in the CDR3. Trimming cost V 4 bases and J 7 bases, with 16 bases left between them. Germline lookup yields CDR1 LGHNA and CDR2 YSLEER. CDR3 in DNA: TGCGCCAGCAGCCGGGATACAGGGTACGGCGGGGAGCTGTTTTTT. Its protein product is CASSRDTGYGGELFF.

This clone was seen only a few times. V gene TRBV6-5 combines with J gene TRBJ1-6; weak D call: TRBD1 (5 bases). CDR3 length equals 15 residues. The V and J ends lost 5 bases and 7 bases respectively, with 15 bases between them. CDR1 is MNHEY, CDR2 SVGAGI, per germline. The CDR3 sequence is CASSTSGTGNSPLHF. The CDR3 region has the DNA TGTGCCAGCAGTACCTCTGGGACGGGGAATTCACCCCTCCACTTT.

This chain uses TRBV29-1 with TRBJ2-3, with 7 positions matching TRBD1. CDR3 length: 13 amino acids. Germline CDR1 SQVTM, CDR2 ANQGSEA. Germline trimming cut 6 bases from V and 6 bases from J; bases unmatched to any gene: 9. CDR3 region: CSVHHRGLDTQYF. In DNA, the CDR3 is TGCAGCGTCCACCACAGGGGTCTCGATACGCAGTATTTT.

Only one count was recorded for this clone. The gene calls are TRBV20-1 and TRBJ2-1, with a tentative D call TRBD2 (6 bases). Germline CDR1 is DFQATT and CDR2 is SNEGSKA (reference sequence). V gave up 7 bases and J gave up 8 bases, with 9 bases separating them. This CDR3 spans 10 amino acids. This CDR3 reads CSVGGDEQFF. The CDR3 DNA reads as TGCAGTGTTGGAGGGGATGAGCAGTTCTTC.

This chain links TRBV5-1 with TRBJ2-3, with D uncertain. Germline values: CDR1 SGHRS, CDR2 YFSETQ. CDR3 length: 13 amino acids. V lost 0 bases to trimming and J lost 7 bases, with 9 bases between them. CDR3 DNA sequence: TGCGCCAGCAGCTTGGCCGAGGTGAATACGCAGTATTTT. The encoded protein is CASSLAEVNTQYF. Based on the CDR3 plus reference TRBV5-1 and TRBJ2-3, the full variable domain is KAGVTQTPRYLIKTRGQQVTLSCSPISGHRSVSWYQQTPGQGLQFLFEYFSETQRNKGNFPGRFSGRQFSNSRSEMNVSTLELGDSALYLCASSLAEVNTQYFGPGTRLTVL.

The rearrangement uses TRBV2 and TRBJ2-5, with TRBD2 as a possible D gene (5 bases). V gave up 4 bases and J gave up 9 bases, with 9 bases separating them. Germline CDR1 SNHLY, CDR2 FYNNEI. The CDR3 is made up of 11 amino acids. The CDR3 DNA reads as TGTGCCAGCAGTGCACTAGTTCCCCAGTACTTC. This gives the protein CASSALVPQYF.

In its sample, this clone was seen once. The CDR3 reads CASSFSDRVRYEQYF. The CDR3 DNA is TGTGCCAGCAGCTTTTCGGACAGGGTGCGGTACGAGCAGTACTTC. This chain connects TRBV7-2 to TRBJ2-7; TRBD1 matches at 8 bases. Germline V gene sequence: CDR1 SGHTA, CDR2 FQGNSA. This CDR3 has 15 residues. V dropped 3 bases and J dropped 4; count of bases not matched to a gene: 8.

The chain recombines TRBV9 with TRBJ1-2, with D uncertain. The CDR3 loop spans 13 amino acids. V lost 2 bases and J lost 2, with 7 bases in between. Germline assignment: CDR1 SGDLS and CDR2 YYNGEE. The CDR3 is CASSVSGNYGYTF. The CDR3 nucleotides are TGTGCCAGCAGCGTGTCGGGGAACTATGGCTACACCTTC.

The table lists this clone with a few counts. The chain couples TRBV5-1 to TRBJ1-1; D gene unclear. Trimming shortened V by 2 bases and J by 3 bases, and 11 bases separated the two germline ends. The CDR3 covers 14 residues. Germline CDR1 is SGHRS and CDR2 is YFSETQ. The CDR3 DNA follows: TGCGCCAGCAGCTTCGGACGCCTGGACACTGAAGCTTTCTTT. Protein: CASSFGRLDTEAFF.

This clone has a single count. This chain uses TRBV4-1 with TRBJ1-1; D remains ambiguous. Trimming shortened V by 3 bases and J by 5 bases, and 28 bases separated the two germline ends. The germline CDR1 and CDR2 sequences are MGHRA and YSYEKL. The CDR3 length is 19 residues. Here the CDR3 reads CASSHGVGRGVGSRTEAFF. As DNA, the CDR3 is TGCGCCAGCAGCCATGGCGTCGGCAGAGGTGTTGGGAGTAGAACTGAAGCTTTCTTT.

The rearrangement links TRBV29-1 to TRBJ1-2; 11 bases are shared with TRBD1. The CDR3 contains 15 residues. Germline V gives CDR1 SQVTM, CDR2 ANQGSEA. The V gene end was trimmed by 5 bases and the J gene end by 5 bases; junction bases not matched to a gene: 10. CDR3 protein: CSVQDRGPDLYGYTF. The CDR3 nucleotides read TGCAGCGTTCAGGACAGGGGGCCGGACCTATATGGCTACACCTTC.

This clone was seen once. The genes are TRBV5-1 and TRBJ2-1; TRBD2 matches 12 bases. The trim removed 7 bases at V and 4 bases at J, leaving 12 bases unmatched. CDR1 is SGHRS, CDR2 YFSETQ, per germline. This CDR3 has 17 residues. This CDR3 reads CASSHPTGLAGYNEQFF. The CDR3 nucleotides read TGCGCCAGCTCCCACCCAACGGGACTAGCGGGTTACAATGAGCAGTTCTTC.

J is TRBJ2-7 and V is TRBV6-5, with a possible D match to TRBD1 (5 bases). The CDR3 is made up of 14 amino acids. V lost 2 bases, J lost 5 bases, and 13 bases lay in between. Per the germline V gene, CDR1 is MNHEY and CDR2 is SVGAGI. CDR3 loop: CASSYGGRVNEQYF. The CDR3 DNA is TGTGCCAGCAGTTACGGTGGCAGGGTGAACGAGCAGTACTTC.

The chain joins TRBV30 to TRBJ1-2, with no clear D. V was clipped by 3 bases and J by 2 bases, with 7 bases between them. The CDR3 spans 12 residues. Germline V gives CDR1 GTSNPN, CDR2 SVGIG (reference sequence). The CDR3 nucleotides are TGTGCCTGGAGCATCTTAAACTATGGCTACACCTTC. Translating it yields CAWSILNYGYTF.

This rearrangement joins TRBV7-2 to TRBJ1-2; a weak D match, TRBD1 (5 bases). The CDR3 length is 16 residues. Germline CDR1 is SGHTA and CDR2 is FQGNSA. Trimming shortened V by 1 base and J by 8 bases, and 20 bases separated the two germline ends. The CDR3 region is CASSLVPQGGGGGYTF. DNA for the CDR3: TGTGCCAGCAGCTTAGTGCCCCAGGGAGGTGGAGGCGGCTACACCTTC.

This chain uses TRBV7-9 with TRBJ2-1, with 10 positions matching TRBD2. Germline lookup yields CDR1 SEHNR and CDR2 FQNEAQ (reference sequence). The CDR3 length is 18 residues. The V and J ends lost 2 bases and 4 bases, in that order; junction bases with no gene match: 11. Written as DNA, the CDR3 is TGTGCCAGCAGCTTATGGCGGCAGAGCGGGGGGGAATACAATGAGCAGTTCTTC. Residues: CASSLWRQSGGEYNEQFF.

This rearrangement joins TRBV30 to TRBJ1-4, with D unclear. The CDR3 covers 12 residues. Germline loops: CDR1 GTSNPN, CDR2 SVGIG (reference sequence). Trimming removed 4 bases from V and 3 bases from J, with 6 bases in between. The chain's CDR3 is CAWKGPNEKLFF. The CDR3 DNA reads TGTGCCTGGAAGGGTCCTAATGAAAAACTGTTTTTT.

The rearrangement uses TRBV6-5 and TRBJ1-1, with D hard to call. Germline V gives CDR1 MNHEY, CDR2 SVGAGI. The CDR3 is 13 amino acids. The V gene lost 6 bases and the J gene lost 4 bases, with 12 bases spanning the gap. In DNA form, the CDR3 reads TGTGCCAGCAGCCGTTACTCGGGCACTGAAGCTTTCTTT. Its protein product is CASSRYSGTEAFF.

This clone was seen a handful of times. V gene TRBV6-1 combines with J gene TRBJ1-5; D is unresolved. Germline V gene lookup returns CDR1 MNHNS and CDR2 SASEGT. V shed 3 bases and J shed 11 bases, with 17 bases lying between them. The CDR3 contains 14 residues. CDR3 DNA sequence: TGTGCCAGCAGTGATTTAGGGATCCCTGGGGCCCAGCATTTT. This translates into CASSDLGIPGAQHF.

The chain joins TRBV5-4 to TRBJ2-1, with 9 bases fitting TRBD2. The V segment lost 8 bases and the J segment 6 bases; nucleotides outside the gene matches: 12. The CDR3 is made up of 15 amino acids. Germline-derived CDR1 and CDR2 are SGHNT and YYREEE (reference sequence). CDR3 in DNA: TGTGCCAGTTCGAGCGGGGGGCCGTCTTTCAATGAGCAGTTCTTC. Residues: CASSSGGPSFNEQFF.

The chain employs TRBV29-1 and TRBJ2-3, with D unresolved. Germline lookup yields CDR1 SQVTM and CDR2 ANQGSEA. The CDR3 sequence is 14 residues long. The V end lost 7 bases, the J end lost 8 bases, and 22 bases lay between the germline ends. The CDR3 spells CSAPSQCQFITQYF. Written as DNA, the CDR3 is TGCAGCGCCCCCAGTCAGTGCCAATTTATTACGCAGTATTTT.

This chain uses TRBV7-8 with TRBJ1-1, with D perhaps matching TRBD1 (6 bases). Germline V gene sequence: CDR1 SGHVS, CDR2 FQNEAQ. Trimming shortened V by 0 bases and J by 4 bases, and 9 bases separated the two germline ends. The CDR3 runs to 14 residues. CDR3 sequence: CASSLAGGRTEAFF. DNA of the CDR3: TGTGCCAGCAGCTTAGCGGGGGGGCGCACTGAAGCTTTCTTT. Combining the CDR3 with reference TRBV7-8 and TRBJ1-1 gives the whole variable domain GAGVSQSPRYKVAKRGQDVALRCDPISGHVSLFWYQQALGQGPEFLTYFQNEAQLDKSGLPSDRFFAERPEGSVSTLKIQRTQQEDSAVYLCASSLAGGRTEAFFGQGTRLTVV.

The chain links TRBV6-1 to TRBJ2-5; the D call may be TRBD1 or TRBD2 (5 bases each). The CDR3 extends over 15 amino acids. V gave up 4 bases and J gave up 5 bases, with 17 bases separating them. CDR1 is MNHNS, CDR2 SASEGT, per germline. In DNA, the CDR3 is TGTGCCAGCAGTGCCCTCGGGGCCAAAGGGGAGACCCAGTACTTC. This translates into CASSALGAKGETQYF.

This clone turned up a few times. The rearrangement joins TRBV5-4 to TRBJ2-5, with 8 bases fitting TRBD2. Trimming at V came to 0 bases and at J to 6 bases, leaving 7 bases not matched to a gene. This CDR3 has 15 amino acids. Germline V CDR1 and CDR2: SGHNT, YYREEE (reference sequence). The CDR3 here is CASSLDAGGWKTQYF. The CDR3 DNA sequence: TGTGCCAGCAGCTTGGATGCGGGGGGATGGAAGACCCAGTACTTC. The full variable domain, its missing parts supplied by reference TRBV5-4 and TRBJ2-5, is ETGVTQSPTHLIKTRGQQVTLRCSSQSGHNTVSWYQQALGQGPQFIFQYYREEENGRGNFPPRFSGLQFPNYSSELNVNALELDDSALYLCASSLDAGGWKTQYFGPGTRLLVL.

The chain couples TRBV20-1 to TRBJ2-7; D remains ambiguous. CDR3 length: 10 residues. The germline CDR1 and CDR2 sequences are DFQATT and SNEGSKA (reference sequence). CDR3 DNA sequence: TGCAGGGTCTTCGGGTACGAGCAGTACTTC. This translates into CRVFGYEQYF.

The gene calls are TRBV29-1 and TRBJ2-5; 7 bases agree with TRBD2. The length of the CDR3 is 14 residues. V shed 7 bases, J shed 1 base, and the junction held 9 bases outside the gene matches. The germline gives CDR1 SQVTM, CDR2 ANQGSEA. The CDR3 protein is CSADGEGPQETQYF. The CDR3 coding sequence is TGCAGCGCCGACGGGGAGGGGCCCCAAGAGACCCAGTACTTC.

This clone was counted between two and nine times. V gene TRBV7-9 combines with J gene TRBJ1-1; weak D call: TRBD1 (5 bases). This CDR3 is 14 amino acids long. The germline CDR1 and CDR2 sequences are SEHNR and FQNEAQ (reference sequence). V dropped 4 bases and J dropped 4 bases, with 13 bases sitting between them. The CDR3 DNA follows: TGTGCCAGCAGCTCCGTTGGGGCTGCCACTGAAGCTTTCTTT. This codes for CASSSVGAATEAFF.